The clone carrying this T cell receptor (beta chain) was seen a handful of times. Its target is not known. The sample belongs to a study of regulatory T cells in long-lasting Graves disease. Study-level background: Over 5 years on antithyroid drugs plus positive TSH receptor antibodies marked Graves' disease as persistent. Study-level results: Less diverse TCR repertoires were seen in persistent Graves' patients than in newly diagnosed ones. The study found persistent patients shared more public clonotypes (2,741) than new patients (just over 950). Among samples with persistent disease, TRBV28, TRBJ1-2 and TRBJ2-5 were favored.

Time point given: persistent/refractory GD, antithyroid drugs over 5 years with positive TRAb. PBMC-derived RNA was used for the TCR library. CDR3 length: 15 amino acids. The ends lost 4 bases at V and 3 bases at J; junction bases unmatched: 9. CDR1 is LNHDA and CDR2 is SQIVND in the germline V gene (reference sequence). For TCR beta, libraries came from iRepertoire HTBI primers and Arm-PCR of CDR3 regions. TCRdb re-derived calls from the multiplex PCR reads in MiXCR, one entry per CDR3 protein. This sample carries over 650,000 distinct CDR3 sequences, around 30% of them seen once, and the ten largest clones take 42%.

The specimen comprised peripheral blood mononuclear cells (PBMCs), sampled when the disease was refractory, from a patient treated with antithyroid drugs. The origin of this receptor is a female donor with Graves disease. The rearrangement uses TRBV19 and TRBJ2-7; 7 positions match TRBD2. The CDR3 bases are TGTGCCAGTAGTAGGGTATTGGGACTAAGCTACGAGCAGTACTTC. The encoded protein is CASSRVLGLSYEQYF.